This T cell receptor (beta chain) was retrieved from a study of blood T cell repertoires in COVID-19. Clones were sequenced by immunoSEQ multiplex PCR, and TCRdb holds only the in-frame ones, with some missing. The sample has a few hundred thousand clones; 88% are singletons. The V end was cut by 0 bases, the J end by 7 bases, with 15 bases between. Germline loops: CDR1 LGHNA, CDR2 YSLEER. The CDR3 contains 16 residues. This clone appeared a single time. The chain is built from TRBV4-3 and TRBJ2-2, with D tentatively TRBD1 (6 bases). Sequencing used peripheral blood. This TCR came from a woman under 40 with acute or convalescent COVID-19. CDR3 coding DNA: TGCGCCAGCAGCCAAGATGCGACAGGCAGGTTCGGGGAGCTGTTTTTT. Its translation is CASSQDATGRFGELFF.